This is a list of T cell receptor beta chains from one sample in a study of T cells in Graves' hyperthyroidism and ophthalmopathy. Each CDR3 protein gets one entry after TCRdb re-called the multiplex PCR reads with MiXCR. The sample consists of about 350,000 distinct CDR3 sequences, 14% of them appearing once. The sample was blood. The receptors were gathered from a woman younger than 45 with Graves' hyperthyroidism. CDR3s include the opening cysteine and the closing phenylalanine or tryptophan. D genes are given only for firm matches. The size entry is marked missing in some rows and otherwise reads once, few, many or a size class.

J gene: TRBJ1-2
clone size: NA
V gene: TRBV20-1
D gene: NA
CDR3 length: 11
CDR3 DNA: TGCAGTGCTAGAAGACTAAATGGCTACACCTTC
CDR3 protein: CSARRLNGYTF

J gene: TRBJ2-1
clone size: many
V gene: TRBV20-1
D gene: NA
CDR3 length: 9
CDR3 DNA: TGCAGTGCTCGCGTTGAGCAGTTCTTC
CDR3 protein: CSARVEQFF

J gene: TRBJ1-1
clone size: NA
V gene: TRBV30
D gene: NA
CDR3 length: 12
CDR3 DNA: TGTGCCTGGAGTCCGGTTGAGGGAGAAGCTTTCTTT
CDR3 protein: CAWSPVEGEAFF

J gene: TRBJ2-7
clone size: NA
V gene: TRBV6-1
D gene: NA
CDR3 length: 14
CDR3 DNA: TGTGCCAGCAGTTATGGGTACCCGGACTACGAGCAGTACTTC
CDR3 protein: CASSYGYPDYEQYF

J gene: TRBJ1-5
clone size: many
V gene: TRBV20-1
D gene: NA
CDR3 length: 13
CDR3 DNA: TGCAGTGCAGCGATAGGGGACAATCAGCCCCAGCATTTT
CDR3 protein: CSAAIGDNQPQHF

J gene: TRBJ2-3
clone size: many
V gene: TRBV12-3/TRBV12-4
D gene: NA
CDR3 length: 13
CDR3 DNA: TGTGCCAGCAGTTGGGGCAGAACAGATACGCAGTATTTT
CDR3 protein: CASSWGRTDTQYF

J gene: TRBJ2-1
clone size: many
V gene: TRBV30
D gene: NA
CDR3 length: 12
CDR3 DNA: TGTGCCTGGAGTTGGAACTACAATGAGCAGTTCTTC
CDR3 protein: CAWSWNYNEQFF

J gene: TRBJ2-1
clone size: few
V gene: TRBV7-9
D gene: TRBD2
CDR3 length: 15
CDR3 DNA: TGTGCCAGCAGCTCAGCGGGAGGGCTCTACAATGAGCAGTTCTTC
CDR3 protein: CASSSAGGLYNEQFF

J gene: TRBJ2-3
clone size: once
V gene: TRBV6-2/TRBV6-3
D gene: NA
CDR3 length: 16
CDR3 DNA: TGTGCCAGCAGTTTTGGGGTAACCTTGCAGGCAGATACGCAGTATTTT
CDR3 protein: CASSFGVTLQADTQYF

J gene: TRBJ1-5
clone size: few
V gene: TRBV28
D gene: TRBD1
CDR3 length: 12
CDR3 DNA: TGTGCCATACAGGGGAACAATCAGCCCCAGCATTTT
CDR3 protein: CAIQGNNQPQHF

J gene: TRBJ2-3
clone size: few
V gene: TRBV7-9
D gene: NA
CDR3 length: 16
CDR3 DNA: TGTGCCAGCAGCTTCGTCGGCTCGGGCGGGGCAGATACGCAGTATTTT
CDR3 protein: CASSFVGSGGADTQYF

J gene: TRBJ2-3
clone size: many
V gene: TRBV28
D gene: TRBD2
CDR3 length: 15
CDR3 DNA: TGTGCCAGCAGTCTGGGACTAGTTCGTTCAGATACGCAGTATTTT
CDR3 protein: CASSLGLVRSDTQYF

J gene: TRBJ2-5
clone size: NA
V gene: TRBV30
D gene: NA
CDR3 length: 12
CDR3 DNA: TGTGCCTGGGGAGCGGCAAGCGAGACCCAGTACTTC
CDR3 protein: CAWGAASETQYF

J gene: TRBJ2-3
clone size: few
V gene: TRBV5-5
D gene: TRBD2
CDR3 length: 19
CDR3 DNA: TGTGCCAGCAGCTGGGGAGCTTCGCTAGCGGCTTTTAGCACAGATACGCAGTATTTT
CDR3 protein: CASSWGASLAAFSTDTQYF

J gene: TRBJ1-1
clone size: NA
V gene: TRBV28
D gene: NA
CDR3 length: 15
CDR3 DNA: TGTGCCAGCAGTTTGGGGGGGCCCGGCAACACTGAAGCTTTCTTT
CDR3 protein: CASSLGGPGNTEAFF

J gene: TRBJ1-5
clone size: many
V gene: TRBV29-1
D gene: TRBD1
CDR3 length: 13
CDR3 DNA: TGCAGCGTGGGGACAGGGGGCAATCAGCCCCAGCATTTT
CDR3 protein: CSVGTGGNQPQHF

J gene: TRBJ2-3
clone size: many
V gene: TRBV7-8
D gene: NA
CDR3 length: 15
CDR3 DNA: TGTGCCAGCAGCTCCGCAAGGGTCCCCCCAGATACGCAGTATTTT
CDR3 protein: CASSSARVPPDTQYF

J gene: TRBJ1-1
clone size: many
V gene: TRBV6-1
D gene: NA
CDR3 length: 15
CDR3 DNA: TGTGCCAGCAGTTCTGTCGACAGGATGAACACTGAAGCTTTCTTT
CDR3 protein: CASSSVDRMNTEAFF

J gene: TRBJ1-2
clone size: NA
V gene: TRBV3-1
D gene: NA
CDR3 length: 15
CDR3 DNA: TGTGCCAGCAGCCAAGGGGGGGATCCTTCCTATGGCTACACCTTC
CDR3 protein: CASSQGGDPSYGYTF

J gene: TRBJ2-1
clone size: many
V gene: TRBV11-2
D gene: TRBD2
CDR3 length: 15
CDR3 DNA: TGTGCCAGCAGCTTGGGCGGGAGTGCCGAAAATGAGCAGTTCTTC
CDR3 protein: CASSLGGSAENEQFF

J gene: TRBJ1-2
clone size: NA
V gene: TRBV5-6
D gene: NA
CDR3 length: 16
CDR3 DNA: TGTGCCAGCAGCTTGGTTAGGGACACCCCTAACTATGGCTACACCTTC
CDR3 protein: CASSLVRDTPNYGYTF

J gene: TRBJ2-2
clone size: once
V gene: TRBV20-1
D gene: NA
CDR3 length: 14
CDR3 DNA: TGCAGTGGGAGGGGCAGTGCAATCGCCGGGGAGCTGTCTTTT
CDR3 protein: CSGRGSAIAGELSF

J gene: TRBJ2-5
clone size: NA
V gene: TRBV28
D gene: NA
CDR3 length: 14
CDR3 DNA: TGTGCCAGCAGAATTGGGGGGGCCGGAGAGACCCAGTACTTC
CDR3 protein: CASRIGGAGETQYF

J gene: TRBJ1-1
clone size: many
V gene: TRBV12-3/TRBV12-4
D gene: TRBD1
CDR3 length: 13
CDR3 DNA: TGTGCCAGCAGCACAGGGGGCAAGACTGAAGCTTTCTTT
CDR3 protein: CASSTGGKTEAFF

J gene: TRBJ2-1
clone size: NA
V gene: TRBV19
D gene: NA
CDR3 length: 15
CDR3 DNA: TGTGCCAGTAGCATCAGGGCGAGCTCCTACAATGAGCAGTTCTTC
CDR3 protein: CASSIRASSYNEQFF

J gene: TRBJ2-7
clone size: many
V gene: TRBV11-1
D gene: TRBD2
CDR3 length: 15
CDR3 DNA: TGTGCCAGCAGCGCCTCAAGCGGGAGAAGTTACGAGCAGTACTTC
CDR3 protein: CASSASSGRSYEQYF

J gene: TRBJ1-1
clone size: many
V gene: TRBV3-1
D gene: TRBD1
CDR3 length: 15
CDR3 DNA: TGTGCCAGCAGCCAATTACAGGGGGCTTACACTGAAGCTTTCTTT
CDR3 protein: CASSQLQGAYTEAFF

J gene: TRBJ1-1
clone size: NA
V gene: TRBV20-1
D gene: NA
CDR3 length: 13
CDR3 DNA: TGCAGTGCGGGGGAGGAGGGGTGGGTTGAAGCTTTCTTT
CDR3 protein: CSAGEEGWVEAFF

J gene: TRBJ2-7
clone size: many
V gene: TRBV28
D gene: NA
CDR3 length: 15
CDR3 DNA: TGTGCCAGCGACACGACATGGGGCCACCCCTACGAGCAGTACTTC
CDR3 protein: CASDTTWGHPYEQYF